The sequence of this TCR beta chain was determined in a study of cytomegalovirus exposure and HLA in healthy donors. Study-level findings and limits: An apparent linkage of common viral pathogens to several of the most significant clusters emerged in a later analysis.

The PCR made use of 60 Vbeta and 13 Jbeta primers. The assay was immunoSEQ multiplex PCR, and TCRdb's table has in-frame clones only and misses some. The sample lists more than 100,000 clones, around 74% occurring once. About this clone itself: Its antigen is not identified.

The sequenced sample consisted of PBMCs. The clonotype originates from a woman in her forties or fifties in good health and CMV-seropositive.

The CDR3 protein is CASSYRGHENIQYF. The CDR3 bases are TGTGCCAGCAGCTACCGAGGGCACGAAAACATTCAGTACTTC. The rearrangement uses TRBV11-3 and TRBJ2-4, with D possibly TRBD2 on 5 matching bases. The germline gives CDR1 SGHNT, CDR2 YENEEA. This CDR3 has 14 residues. V was pared by 4 bases and J by 5 bases, with 12 bases between. Full variable domain (outside the CDR3, taken from reference TRBV11-3 and TRBJ2-4): EAGVVQSPRYKIIEKKQPVAFWCNPISGHNTLYWYLQNLGQGPELLIRYENEEAVDDSQLPKDRFSAERLKGVDSTLKIQPAELGDSAVYLCASSYRGHENIQYFGAGTRLSVL.